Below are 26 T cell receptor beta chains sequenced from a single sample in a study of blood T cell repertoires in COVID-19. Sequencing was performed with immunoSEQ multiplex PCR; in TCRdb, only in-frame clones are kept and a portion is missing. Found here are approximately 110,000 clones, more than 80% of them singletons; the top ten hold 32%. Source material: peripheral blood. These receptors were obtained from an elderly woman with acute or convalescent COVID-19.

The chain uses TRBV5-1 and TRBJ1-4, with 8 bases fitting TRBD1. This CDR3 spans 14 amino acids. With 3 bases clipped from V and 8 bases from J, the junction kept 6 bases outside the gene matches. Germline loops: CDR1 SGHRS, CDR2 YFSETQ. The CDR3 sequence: CASSSGQGNEKLFF. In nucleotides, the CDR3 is TGCGCCAGCAGCTCTGGACAGGGAAACGAAAAACTGTTTTTT.

The CDR3 region is CASSLTGDYGYTF. Written as DNA, the CDR3 is TGTGCCAGCAGCTTAACAGGGGACTATGGCTACACCTTC. The chain uses TRBV7-9 and TRBJ1-2; 7 nucleotides align to TRBD1. The CDR3 is made up of 13 amino acids. CDR1 and CDR2 from the germline V gene are SEHNR and FQNEAQ (reference sequence). With 2 bases clipped from V and 3 bases from J, the junction kept 0 bases outside the gene matches. Filled out from reference TRBV7-9 and TRBJ1-2, the complete variable domain reads DTGVSQNPRHKITKRGQNVTFRCDPISEHNRLYWYRQTLGQGPEFLTYFQNEAQLEKSRLLSDRFSAERPKGSFSTLEIQRTEQGDSAMYLCASSLTGDYGYTFGSGTRLTVV.

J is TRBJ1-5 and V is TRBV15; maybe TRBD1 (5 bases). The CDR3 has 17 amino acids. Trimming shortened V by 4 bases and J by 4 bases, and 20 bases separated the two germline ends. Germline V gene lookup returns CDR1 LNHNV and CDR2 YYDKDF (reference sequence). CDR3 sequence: CATSTLRLSGGNQPQHF. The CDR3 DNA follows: TGTGCCACCAGCACCCTGAGGCTTTCCGGGGGTAATCAGCCCCAGCATTTT.

Here the CDR3 reads CASSQHDRASTDTQYF. The CDR3 coding sequence is TGCGCCAGCAGCCAACACGACAGGGCTAGCACAGATACGCAGTATTTT. This sequence joins TRBV4-1 and TRBJ2-3; TRBD1 aligns across 7 bases. In germline, CDR1 is MGHRA, CDR2 YSYEKL. This CDR3 is 16 amino acids long. Trimming removed 2 bases from V and 0 bases from J; junction bases left unmatched: 5.

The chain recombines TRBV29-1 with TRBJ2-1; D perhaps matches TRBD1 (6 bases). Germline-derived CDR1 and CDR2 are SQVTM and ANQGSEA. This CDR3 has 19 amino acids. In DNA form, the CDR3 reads TGCGGAGCTGGGGGACAACAGGGCGACGAAAGCGTGGGGGACAATGAGCAGTTCTTC. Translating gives CGAGGQQGDESVGDNEQFF.

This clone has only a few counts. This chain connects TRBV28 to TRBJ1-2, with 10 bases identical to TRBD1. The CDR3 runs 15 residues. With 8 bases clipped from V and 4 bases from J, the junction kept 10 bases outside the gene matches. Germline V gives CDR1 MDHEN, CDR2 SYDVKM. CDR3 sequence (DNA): TGTGCCAGCTCGGACAGGGGGTTAACATTCTATGGCTACACCTTC. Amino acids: CASSDRGLTFYGYTF.

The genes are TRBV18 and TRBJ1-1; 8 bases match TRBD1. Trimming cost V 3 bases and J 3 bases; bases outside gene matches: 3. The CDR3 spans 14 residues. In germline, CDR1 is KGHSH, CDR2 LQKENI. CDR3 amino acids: CASSPLQGDTEAFF. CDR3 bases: TGTGCCAGCTCACCCCTACAGGGGGACACTGAAGCTTTCTTT.

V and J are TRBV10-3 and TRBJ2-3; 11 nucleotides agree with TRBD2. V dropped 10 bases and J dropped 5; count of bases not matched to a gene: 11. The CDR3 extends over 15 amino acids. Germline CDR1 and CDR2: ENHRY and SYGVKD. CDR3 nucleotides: TGTGCCACGATTAAGACTAGCGGGGTGGAAGATACGCAGTATTTT. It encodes CATIKTSGVEDTQYF.

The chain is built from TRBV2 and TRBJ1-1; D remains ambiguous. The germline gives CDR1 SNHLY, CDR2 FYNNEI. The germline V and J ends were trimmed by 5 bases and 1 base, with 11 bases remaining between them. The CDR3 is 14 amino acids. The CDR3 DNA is TGTGCCAGCAGTAGTGTCCTGGCGAACACTGAAGCTTTCTTT. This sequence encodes CASSSVLANTEAFF.

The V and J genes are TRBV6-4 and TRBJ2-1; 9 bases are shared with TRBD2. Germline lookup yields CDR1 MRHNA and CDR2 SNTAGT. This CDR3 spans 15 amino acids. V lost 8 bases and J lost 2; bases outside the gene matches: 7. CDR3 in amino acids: CASLHLAGAYNEQFF. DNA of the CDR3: TGTGCCAGCCTCCACTTAGCGGGGGCCTACAATGAGCAGTTCTTC.

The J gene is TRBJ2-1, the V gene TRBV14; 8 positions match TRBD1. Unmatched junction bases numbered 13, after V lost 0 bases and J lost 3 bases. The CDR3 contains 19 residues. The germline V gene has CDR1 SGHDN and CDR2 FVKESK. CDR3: CASSQDALGQEMFYNEQFF. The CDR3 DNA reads TGTGCCAGCAGCCAAGATGCCCTGGGACAGGAGATGTTCTACAATGAGCAGTTCTTC.

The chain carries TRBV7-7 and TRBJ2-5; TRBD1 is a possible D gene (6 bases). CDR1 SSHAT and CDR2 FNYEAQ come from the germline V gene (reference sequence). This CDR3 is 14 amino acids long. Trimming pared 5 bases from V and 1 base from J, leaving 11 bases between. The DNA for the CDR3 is TGTGCCAGCAGCAACACAGGGCTCCAAGAGACCCAGTACTTC. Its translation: CASSNTGLQETQYF.

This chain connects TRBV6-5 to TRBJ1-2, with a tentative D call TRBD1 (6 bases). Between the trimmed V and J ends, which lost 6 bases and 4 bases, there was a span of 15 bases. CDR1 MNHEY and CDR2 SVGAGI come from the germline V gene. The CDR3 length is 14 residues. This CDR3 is CASSHDRRSYGYTF. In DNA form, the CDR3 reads TGTGCCAGCAGCCACGACAGGCGGTCCTATGGCTACACCTTC.

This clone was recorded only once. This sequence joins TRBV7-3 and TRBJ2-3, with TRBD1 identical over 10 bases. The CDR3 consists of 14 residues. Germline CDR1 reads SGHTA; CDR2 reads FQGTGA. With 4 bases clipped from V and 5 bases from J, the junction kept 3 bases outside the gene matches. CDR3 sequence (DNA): TGTGCCAGCAGCTCCGGGACAGGGGTAGATACGCAGTATTTT. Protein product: CASSSGTGVDTQYF.

Written as DNA, the CDR3 is TGCGCCAGCAGCCGGGACAGAGGGAACACCGGGGAGCTGTTTTTT. Translating it yields CASSRDRGNTGELFF. The V gene is TRBV5-1, the J gene TRBJ2-2; 7 bases line up with TRBD1. CDR1 is SGHRS, CDR2 YFSETQ, per germline. V trimming: 4 bases; J trimming: 1 base; junction bases outside the gene matches: 4. The CDR3 has 15 residues.

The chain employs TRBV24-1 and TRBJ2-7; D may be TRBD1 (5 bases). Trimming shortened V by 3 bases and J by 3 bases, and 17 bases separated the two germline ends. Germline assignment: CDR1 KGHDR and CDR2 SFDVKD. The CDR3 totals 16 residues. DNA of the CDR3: TGTGCCACCAGTGATCGTGATCCTCAGGGCAACTACGAGCAGTACTTC. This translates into CATSDRDPQGNYEQYF.

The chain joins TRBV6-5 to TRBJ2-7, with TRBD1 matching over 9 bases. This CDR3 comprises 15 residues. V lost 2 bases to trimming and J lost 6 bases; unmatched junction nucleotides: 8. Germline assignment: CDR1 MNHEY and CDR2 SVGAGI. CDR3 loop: CASSYTTGQGGEQYF. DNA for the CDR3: TGTGCCAGCAGTTACACGACGGGACAGGGAGGCGAGCAGTACTTC.

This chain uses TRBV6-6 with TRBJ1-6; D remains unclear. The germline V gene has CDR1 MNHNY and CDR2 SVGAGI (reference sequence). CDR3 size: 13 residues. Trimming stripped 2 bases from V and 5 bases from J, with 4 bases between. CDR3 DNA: TGTGCCAGCAGTTACGAGAATAATTCACCCCTCCACTTT. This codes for CASSYENNSPLHF.

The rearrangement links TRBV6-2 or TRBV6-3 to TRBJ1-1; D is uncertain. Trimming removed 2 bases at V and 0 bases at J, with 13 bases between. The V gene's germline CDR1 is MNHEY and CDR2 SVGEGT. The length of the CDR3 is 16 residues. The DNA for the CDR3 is TGTGCCAGCAGTTACGGTGCAGGCTCCGTGAACACTGAAGCTTTCTTT. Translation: CASSYGAGSVNTEAFF.

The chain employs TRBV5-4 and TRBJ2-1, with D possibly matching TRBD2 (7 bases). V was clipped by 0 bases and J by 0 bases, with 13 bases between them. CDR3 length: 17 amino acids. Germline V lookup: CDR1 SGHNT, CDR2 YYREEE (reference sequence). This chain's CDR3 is CASSLGGGLSSYNEQFF. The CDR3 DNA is TGTGCCAGCAGCTTGGGCGGGGGCTTGAGCTCCTACAATGAGCAGTTCTTC.

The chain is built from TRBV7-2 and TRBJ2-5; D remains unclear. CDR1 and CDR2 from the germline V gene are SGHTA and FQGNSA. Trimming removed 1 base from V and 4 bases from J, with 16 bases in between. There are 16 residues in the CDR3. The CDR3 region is CASSLGVRSVGETQYF. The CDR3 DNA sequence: TGTGCCAGCAGCTTAGGAGTCCGGAGCGTTGGAGAGACCCAGTACTTC.

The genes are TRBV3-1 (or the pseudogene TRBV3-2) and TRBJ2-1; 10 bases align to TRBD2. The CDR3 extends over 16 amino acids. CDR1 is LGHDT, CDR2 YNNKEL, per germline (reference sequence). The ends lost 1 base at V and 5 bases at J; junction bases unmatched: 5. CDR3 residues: CASSQVRSGGNNEQFF. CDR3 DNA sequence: TGTGCCAGCAGCCAAGTCCGTAGCGGGGGGAACAATGAGCAGTTCTTC.

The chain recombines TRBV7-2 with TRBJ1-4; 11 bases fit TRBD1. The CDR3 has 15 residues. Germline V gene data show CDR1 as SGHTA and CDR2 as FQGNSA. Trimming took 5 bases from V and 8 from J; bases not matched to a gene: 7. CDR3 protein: CASSAGQGAREKLFF. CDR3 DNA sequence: TGTGCCAGCAGCGCCGGACAGGGGGCGCGAGAAAAACTGTTTTTT.

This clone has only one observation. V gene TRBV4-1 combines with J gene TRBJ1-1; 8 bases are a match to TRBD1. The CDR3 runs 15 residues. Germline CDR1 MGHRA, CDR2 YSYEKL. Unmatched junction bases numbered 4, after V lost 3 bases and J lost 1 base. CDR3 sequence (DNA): TGCGCCAGCAGCCAGACCGGGACAGGGAACACTGAAGCTTTCTTT. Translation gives CASSQTGTGNTEAFF.

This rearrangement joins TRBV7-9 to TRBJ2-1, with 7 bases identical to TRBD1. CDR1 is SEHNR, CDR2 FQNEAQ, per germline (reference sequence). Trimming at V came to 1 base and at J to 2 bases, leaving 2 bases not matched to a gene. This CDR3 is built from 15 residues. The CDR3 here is CASSLGQGPYNEQFF. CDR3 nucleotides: TGTGCCAGCAGCTTAGGACAGGGCCCCTACAATGAGCAGTTCTTC.

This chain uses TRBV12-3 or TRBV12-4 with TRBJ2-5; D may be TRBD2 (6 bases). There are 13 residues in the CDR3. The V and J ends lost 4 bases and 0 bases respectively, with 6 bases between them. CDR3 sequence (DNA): TGTGCCAGCAGTTGGGACTACCAAGAGACCCAGTACTTC. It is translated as CASSWDYQETQYF.